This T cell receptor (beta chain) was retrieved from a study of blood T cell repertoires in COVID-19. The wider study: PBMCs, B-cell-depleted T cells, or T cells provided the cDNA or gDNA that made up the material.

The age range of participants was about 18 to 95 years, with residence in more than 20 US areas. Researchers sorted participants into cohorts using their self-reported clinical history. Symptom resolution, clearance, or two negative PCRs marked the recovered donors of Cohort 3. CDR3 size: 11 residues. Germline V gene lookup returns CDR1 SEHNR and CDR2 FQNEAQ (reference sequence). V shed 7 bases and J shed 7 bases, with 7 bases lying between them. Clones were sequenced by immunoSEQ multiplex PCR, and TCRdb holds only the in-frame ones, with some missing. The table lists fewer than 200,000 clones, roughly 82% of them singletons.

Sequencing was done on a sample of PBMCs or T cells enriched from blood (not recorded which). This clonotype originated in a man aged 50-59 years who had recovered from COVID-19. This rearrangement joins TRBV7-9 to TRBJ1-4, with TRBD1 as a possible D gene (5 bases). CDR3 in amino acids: CASIGGEKLFF. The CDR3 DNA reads TGTGCCAGCATCGGGGGTGAAAAACTGTTTTTT.